These 29 T cell receptor beta chains share one sample of origin, sequenced in a study of blood T cell repertoires in COVID-19. Data came from immunoSEQ multiplex PCR; TCRdb stores just in-frame clones and leaves some out. The sample includes about 210,000 clones, 70% to 90% of them seen just once. The source material was peripheral blood. The receptors were sampled from a woman between 45 and 65 years old with active or convalescent COVID-19.

V is TRBV7-9 and J is TRBJ1-1; D is undetermined. Trimming took 0 bases from V and 0 from J, leaving 5 bases between them. Germline V gene lookup returns CDR1 SEHNR and CDR2 FQNEAQ (reference sequence). This CDR3 has 14 amino acids. Here the CDR3 reads CASSLALLNTEAFF. The DNA for the CDR3 is TGTGCCAGCAGCTTAGCGCTACTGAACACTGAAGCTTTCTTT.

The genes are TRBV6-5 and TRBJ2-1, with TRBD2 as a possible D gene (6 bases). Germline assignment: CDR1 MNHEY and CDR2 SVGAGI. V was trimmed by 6 bases and J by 9 bases, leaving 15 bases between them. This CDR3 region has 13 residues. The CDR3 sequence: CASRTIAVTEQFF. CDR3 DNA sequence: TGTGCCAGCAGGACAATAGCGGTCACTGAGCAGTTCTTC.

The chain uses TRBV10-3 and TRBJ1-6, with D perhaps TRBD1 (5 bases). This CDR3 has 13 amino acids. In germline, CDR1 is ENHRY, CDR2 SYGVKD. Trimming shortened V by 6 bases and J by 10 bases, and 13 bases separated the two germline ends. The CDR3 region has the DNA TGTGCCATCAGCACAGGTCTTGAATCACCCCTCCACTTT. This translates into CAISTGLESPLHF.

V is TRBV18 and J is TRBJ2-3; D call uncertain. Trimming left V 2 bases short and J 9 bases short, with 9 bases between. The CDR3 has 12 amino acids. Germline-derived CDR1 and CDR2 are KGHSH and LQKENI. The CDR3, as DNA: TGTGCCAGCTCACCATCCTCCCTCACGCAGTATTTT. Translated, it gives CASSPSSLTQYF. Full variable domain (rest looked up from reference TRBV18 and TRBJ2-3): NAGVMQNPRHLVRRRGQEARLRCSPMKGHSHVYWYRQLPEEGLKFMVYLQKENIIDESGMPKERFSAEFPKEGPSILRIQQVVRGDSAAYFCASSPSSLTQYFGPGTRLTVL.

The chain employs TRBV6-5 and TRBJ2-7, with 8 bases aligning to TRBD1. V dropped 3 bases and J dropped 2; count of bases not matched to a gene: 6. Germline CDR1 reads MNHEY; CDR2 reads SVGAGI. The CDR3 is 15 residues long. The CDR3 region is CASSYSTGGTYEQYV. CDR3 in DNA: TGTGCCAGCAGTTATTCAACAGGGGGAACCTACGAGCAGTACGTC.

The chain recombines TRBV28 with TRBJ1-2; D is ambiguous. The CDR3 is 11 amino acids. In germline, CDR1 is MDHEN, CDR2 SYDVKM. V lost 4 bases and J 8 bases, leaving 8 bases between the germline ends. In DNA, the CDR3 is TGTGCCAGCAGTTCCCGGTTGGGCTACACCTTC. Its translation: CASSSRLGYTF.

There are many counts of this clone. The chain combines TRBV24-1 with TRBJ2-3, with 11 bases identical to TRBD1. Germline V gives CDR1 KGHDR, CDR2 SFDVKD. This CDR3 comprises 16 residues. The V gene end was trimmed by 4 bases and the J gene end by 1 base; junction bases not matched to a gene: 3. CDR3 sequence reads: CATSERDRGGTDTQYF. In DNA form, the CDR3 reads TGTGCCACCAGTGAGCGGGACAGGGGGGGCACAGATACGCAGTATTTT.

This clone appeared a few times. The chain uses TRBV19 and TRBJ1-2, with a possible D match to TRBD1 (5 bases). V lost 7 bases and J 7 bases, leaving 13 bases between the germline ends. The CDR3 loop spans 12 amino acids. Germline V CDR1 and CDR2: LNHDA, SQIVND (reference sequence). CDR3 in amino acids: CASTDGGVGYTF. In nucleotides, the CDR3 is TGTGCCAGTACCGATGGAGGGGTTGGCTACACCTTC.

The CDR3, as DNA: TGTGCCAGCAGCAACTCGGGGGGAATGGCTTTCTTT. It specifies CASSNSGGMAFF. The V gene is TRBV6-5, the J gene TRBJ1-1, with D perhaps TRBD1 (5 bases). This CDR3 is 12 amino acids long. The V and J ends lost 6 bases and 11 bases respectively, with 16 bases between them. Germline CDR1 is MNHEY and CDR2 is SVGAGI.

This sequence joins TRBV5-5 and TRBJ1-3; D is perhaps TRBD1 (6 bases). V was shortened by 3 bases and J by 1 base, with 11 bases between the two germline ends. From germline, CDR1 is SGHKS and CDR2 YYEKEE (reference sequence). The CDR3 covers 15 residues. In DNA, the CDR3 is TGTGCCAGCAGCTCCCCCAGGGGATCTGGAAACACCATATATTTT. It is translated as CASSSPRGSGNTIYF. The variable domain in full, completed from reference TRBV5-5 and TRBJ1-3, reads DAGVTQSPTHLIKTRGQQVTLRCSPISGHKSVSWYQQVLGQGPQFIFQYYEKEERGRGNFPDRFSARQFPNYSSELNVNALLLGDSALYLCASSSPRGSGNTIYFGEGSWLTVV.

V is TRBV2 and J is TRBJ2-2; TRBD1 matches 8 bases. After removal of 4 bases from V and 11 bases from J, the junction contained 6 bases not matched to a gene. The germline gives CDR1 SNHLY, CDR2 FYNNEI. CDR3 length equals 13 residues. CDR3 amino acids: CASSGGQAGELFF. The CDR3 nucleotides read TGTGCCAGCAGTGGGGGACAGGCTGGAGAGCTGTTTTTT.

The rearrangement joins TRBV11-2 to TRBJ1-4; possibly TRBD1 for D (6 bases). CDR1 is SGHAT and CDR2 is FQNNGV in the germline V gene. The CDR3 runs to 15 residues. V shed 5 bases and J shed 8 bases, with 18 bases lying between them. The CDR3: CASSPRGGDGEKLFF. Here the CDR3 DNA reads TGTGCCAGCAGCCCCAGAGGGGGGGATGGGGAAAAACTGTTTTTT.

This sequence joins TRBV29-1 and TRBJ2-7, with 14 bases fitting TRBD2. With V trimmed by 6 bases and J by 0 bases, 4 bases remained unmatched. The CDR3 spans 15 residues. In germline, CDR1 is SQVTM, CDR2 ANQGSEA. CDR3 bases: TGCAGCGTCAGTGGACTAGCGGGGGGCTCCTACGAGCAGTACTTC. It yields the protein CSVSGLAGGSYEQYF.

The rearrangement joins TRBV2 to TRBJ1-4, with 9 bases aligning to TRBD1. The V segment lost 3 bases and the J segment 11 bases; nucleotides outside the gene matches: 10. There are 15 residues in the CDR3. Per the germline V gene, CDR1 is SNHLY and CDR2 is FYNNEI. The CDR3 loop is CASSETRDRAWKLFF. DNA for the CDR3: TGTGCCAGCAGTGAGACCCGGGACAGGGCGTGGAAACTGTTTTTT.

The chain recombines TRBV10-1 with TRBJ1-6, with 8 bases matching TRBD1. Germline loops: CDR1 WNHNN, CDR2 SYGVQD (reference sequence). This CDR3 spans 14 amino acids. The V and J ends lost 6 bases and 7 bases, in that order; junction bases with no gene match: 5. The CDR3 reads CASRTGDKNSPLHF. The CDR3 coding sequence is TGCGCCAGCAGGACAGGGGATAAGAATTCACCCCTCCACTTT.

The chain has TRBV21-1 and TRBJ2-7; the table's D call, TRBD2, has no DNA check behind it. TRBV21-1 is deemed a pseudogene. The CDR3 runs to 15 residues. As DNA, the CDR3 is TGTGCCAGCAGCAAAGTTCGAGAGGGAAACTACGAGCAGTACGTC. This encodes CASSKVREGNYEQYV.

CDR3 coding DNA: TGTGCCAGCAGCTTGGTATCTACCCAAACCTCCTACGAGCAGTACTTC. Its protein product is CASSLVSTQTSYEQYF. The chain carries TRBV5-5 and TRBJ2-7; the D is unclear. Between the trimmed V and J ends, which lost 0 bases and 0 bases, there was a span of 13 bases. Germline V gene data show CDR1 as SGHKS and CDR2 as YYEKEE (reference sequence). The CDR3 has 16 amino acids. Drawing the rest from reference TRBV5-5 and TRBJ2-7, the complete variable domain is DAGVTQSPTHLIKTRGQQVTLRCSPISGHKSVSWYQQVLGQGPQFIFQYYEKEERGRGNFPDRFSARQFPNYSSELNVNALLLGDSALYLCASSLVSTQTSYEQYFGPGTRLTVT.

The chain has TRBV3-1 (or the pseudogene TRBV3-2) and TRBJ1-6, with D uncertain. V lost 3 bases and J 7 bases, leaving 10 bases between the germline ends. This CDR3 region has 14 residues. CDR1 and CDR2 from the germline V gene are LGHDT and YNNKEL (reference sequence). CDR3 nucleotide sequence: TGTGCCAGCAGCCAGAGCACCGAAAATTCACCCCTCCACTTT. Translation: CASSQSTENSPLHF.

In its sample, this clone was seen once. The V gene is TRBV6-6, the J gene TRBJ2-7; D is unclear. Germline V gene sequence: CDR1 MNHNY, CDR2 SVGAGI (reference sequence). V shed 2 bases and J shed 1 base, with 9 bases lying between them. This CDR3 is 14 amino acids long. The CDR3 coding sequence is TGTGCCAGCAGTTACGCGGCCAGTTCCTACGAGCAGTACTTC. Translation: CASSYAASSYEQYF.

Comments on this clone: The junction departs from germline at one end; a sequencing error may be responsible. This chain connects TRBV6-2 or TRBV6-3 to TRBJ2-7, with 10 bases identical to TRBD2. Germline V gene data show CDR1 as MNHEY and CDR2 as SVGEGT. The CDR3 has 15 residues. The CDR3 protein is CASSDWTSGSYVQYF. The CDR3 DNA reads TGTGCCAGCAGTGATTGGACTAGCGGATCGTACGTGCAGTACTTC.

This CDR3 reads CDTSQGRNTEAFF. The CDR3 DNA sequence: TGTGACACGTCGCAGGGGCGGAACACTGAAGCTTTCTTT. V gene TRBV7-6 combines with J gene TRBJ1-1; D is possibly TRBD1 (6 bases). The CDR3 is 13 amino acids. Per the germline V gene, CDR1 is SGHVS and CDR2 is FNYEAQ.

This clone was detected once. The genes are TRBV15 and TRBJ1-1; perhaps TRBD1 as D (5 bases). Trimming left V 3 bases short and J 4 bases short, with 18 bases between. CDR1 and CDR2 (germline): LNHNV, YYDKDF (reference sequence). CDR3 length: 16 residues. For the CDR3, the DNA is TGTGCCACCAGCAGGGGGAGAAGGGGCGGGAGCACTGAAGCTTTCTTT. Its protein product is CATSRGRRGGSTEAFF.

This chain connects TRBV6-2 or TRBV6-3 to TRBJ1-2, with a possible D match to TRBD1 (5 bases). V lost 10 bases and J lost 4, with 16 bases in between. The V gene's germline CDR1 is MNHEY and CDR2 SVGEGT. CDR3 size: 13 residues. CDR3 sequence: CATGPQGTYGYTF. The CDR3 nucleotides read TGTGCCACCGGCCCCCAGGGTACCTATGGCTACACCTTC.

This chain connects TRBV9 to TRBJ1-6; no clear D gene. This CDR3 is built from 15 residues. Germline lookup yields CDR1 SGDLS and CDR2 YYNGEE. The V and J ends lost 2 bases and 0 bases respectively, with 6 bases between them. CDR3 loop: CASSVGSSYNSPLHF. CDR3 nucleotide sequence: TGTGCCAGCAGCGTGGGGAGCTCCTATAATTCACCCCTCCACTTT.

The chain employs TRBV10-2 and TRBJ2-7, with 14 bases matching TRBD2. Germline loops: CDR1 WSHSY, CDR2 SAAADI. The V and J ends lost 4 bases and 7 bases, in that order; junction bases with no gene match: 18. The CDR3 extends over 19 amino acids. CDR3 DNA sequence: TGCGCCAGCAGTGCCCCGGGACTAGCGGGGGCACATCCCCTGAGGGAGCAGTACGTC. It is translated as CASSAPGLAGAHPLREQYV.

The genes are TRBV6-6 and TRBJ1-5; 7 bases are a match to TRBD1. Looked up from germline, CDR1 is MNHNY and CDR2 is SVGAGI (reference sequence). Trimming took 7 bases from V and 2 from J; bases not matched to a gene: 2. The CDR3 is made up of 13 amino acids. The CDR3 sequence is CASNQGGNQPQHF. The CDR3 coding sequence is TGTGCCAGCAACCAGGGGGGCAATCAGCCCCAGCATTTT.

The rearrangement links TRBV5-5 to TRBJ2-5, with a tentative D call TRBD1 (6 bases). Germline V gene data show CDR1 as SGHKS and CDR2 as YYEKEE (reference sequence). CDR3 length equals 13 residues. V was shortened by 5 bases and J by 5 bases, with 13 bases between the two germline ends. This CDR3 reads CASRPGDGETQYF. The CDR3 coding sequence is TGTGCCAGCAGGCCAGGGGACGGGGAGACCCAGTACTTC.

The rearrangement joins TRBV6-6 to TRBJ2-1, with 8 nucleotides matching TRBD1. Germline loops: CDR1 MNHNY, CDR2 SVGAGI (reference sequence). This CDR3 has 16 residues. J lost 7 bases, V lost 7 bases, and 15 bases had no gene match. Here the CDR3 reads CASTYDGQGSGNEQFF. The CDR3, as DNA: TGTGCCAGCACCTACGACGGACAGGGATCTGGTAATGAGCAGTTCTTC.

The J gene is TRBJ1-2, the V gene TRBV11-2; D may be TRBD1 (5 bases). Between the trimmed V and J ends, which lost 2 bases and 5 bases, there was a span of 15 bases. The CDR3 length is 15 residues. Germline V lookup: CDR1 SGHAT, CDR2 FQNNGV. For the CDR3, the DNA is TGTGCCAGCAGCTTAAGAACGGACACCCCTTATGGCTACACCTTC. Translating gives CASSLRTDTPYGYTF.